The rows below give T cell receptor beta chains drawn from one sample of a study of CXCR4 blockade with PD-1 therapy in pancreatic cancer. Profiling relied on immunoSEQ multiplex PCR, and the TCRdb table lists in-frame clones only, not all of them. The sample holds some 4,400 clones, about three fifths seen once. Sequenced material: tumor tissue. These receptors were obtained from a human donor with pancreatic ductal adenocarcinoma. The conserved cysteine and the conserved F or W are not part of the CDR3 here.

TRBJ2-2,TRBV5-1,ASSFLAGENTGELF
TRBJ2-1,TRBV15,ATSRVAGGNEQF
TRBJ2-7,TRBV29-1,SVRGGNSYEQY
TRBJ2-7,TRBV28,ASSPLRAGVRDEQY
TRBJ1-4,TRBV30,AWGTGATNEKLF
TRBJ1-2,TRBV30,AWSVAGGINYGYT
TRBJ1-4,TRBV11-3,ASSARTGATNEKLF
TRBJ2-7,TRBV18,ASSPTESGEQY
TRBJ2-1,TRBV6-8,ASSYGLAGVSNEQF
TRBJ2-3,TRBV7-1,ASSLSPQGDTQY
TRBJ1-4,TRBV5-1,ASSVDSINEKLF
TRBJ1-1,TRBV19,ASSSQANTEAF
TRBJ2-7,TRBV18,ASSPPPGGEQY
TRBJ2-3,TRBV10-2,ASSESPSGSPTDTQY
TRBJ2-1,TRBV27,ASSLDRAYNEQF
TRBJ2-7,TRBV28,ASSLLPTYEQY
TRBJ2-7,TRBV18,ASSPPSRTYEQY
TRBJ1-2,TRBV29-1,SVGKPSYGYT
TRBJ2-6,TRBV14,ASSPRDHGANVLT
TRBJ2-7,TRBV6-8,ASSYQAEIYEQY
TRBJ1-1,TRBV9,ASSADRNTEAF
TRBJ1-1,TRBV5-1,ASSLDRGDTEAF
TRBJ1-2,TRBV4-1,ASSPGGLLNYGYT
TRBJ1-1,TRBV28,ASPPKQGRTGTEAF
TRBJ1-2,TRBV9,ASNGGNYGYT
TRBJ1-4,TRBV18,ASSRPVTNEKLF
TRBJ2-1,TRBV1,ASSQLQTPGLAHNEQF
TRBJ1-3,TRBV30,AWRTGTSGNTIY
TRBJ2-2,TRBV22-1,ASSYGAGGGTGELF
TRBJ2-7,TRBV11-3,ASSFELALSSYEQY
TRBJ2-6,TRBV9,ASRGSGANVLT
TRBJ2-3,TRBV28,ASSLGGSDTQY
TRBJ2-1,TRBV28,ASSLLYGTPF
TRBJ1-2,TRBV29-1,SVPQGENGYGYT
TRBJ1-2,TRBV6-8,ASSYSDIVGYT
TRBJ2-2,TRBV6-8,ASSFGLALNTGELF
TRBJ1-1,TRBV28,ASSLEDLWTASNTEAF
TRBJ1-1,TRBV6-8,ASSRDTFSSEF
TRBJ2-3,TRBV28,ASSTAASGASTDTQY
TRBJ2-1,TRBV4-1,TTQGLAKNNEQF
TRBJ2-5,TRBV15,ATSRGDQPQETQY
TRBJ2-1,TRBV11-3,ASSSRTSGYNEQF
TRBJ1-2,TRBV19,ATSSPGYGYT
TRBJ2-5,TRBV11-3,ASSLGDRPKETQY
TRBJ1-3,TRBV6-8,ASSYGPPPSSGNTIY
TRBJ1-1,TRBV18,ASSPSGGTNTEAF
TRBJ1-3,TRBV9,ASSVDSSGNTIY
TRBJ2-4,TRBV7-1,ASSEGVGKNIQY
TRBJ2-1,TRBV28,ASSRRQGMGVHNEQF
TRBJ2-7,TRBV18,ASSRTGDSYEQY
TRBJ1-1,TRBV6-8,ASSYSKPRVNTEAF
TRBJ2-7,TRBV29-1,SASQGISYEQY
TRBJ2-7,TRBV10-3,AISEGPGQSTYEQY